This passage covers 29 T cell receptor beta chains from one sample sequenced in a study of T-cell memory formation after mild COVID-19. Each CDR3 protein gets one entry after TCRdb re-called the 5' RACE reads with MiXCR. The sample holds about 350,000 distinct CDR3 sequences; 25% to 30% are singletons and the top ten take around an eighth. The sample consisted of PBMCs or a T cell subset sorted from them (not recorded which). These receptors were obtained from an adult woman who had mild COVID-19 (a few samples of this study predate the infection). Cell type and time point are not known.

This clonotype was observed a handful of times. The rearrangement joins TRBV6-2 or TRBV6-3 to TRBJ1-2; D unclear. Trimming took off 2 bases at V and 8 bases at J, with 9 bases between the two ends. This CDR3 contains 12 residues. Germline CDR1 and CDR2: MNHEY and SVGEGT. The CDR3 spells CASSYAGVGYTF. CDR3 sequence (DNA): TGTGCCAGCAGTTACGCTGGGGTCGGCTACACCTTC.

The chain recombines TRBV5-5 with TRBJ2-2; D might be TRBD1 (6 bases). Germline V gene data show CDR1 as SGHKS and CDR2 as YYEKEE (reference sequence). The germline V and J ends were trimmed by 2 bases and 0 bases, with 8 bases remaining between them. The CDR3 sequence is 15 residues long. This CDR3 is CASSFYRANTGELFF. The CDR3, as DNA: TGTGCCAGCAGCTTCTACAGGGCGAACACCGGGGAGCTGTTTTTT. Using reference TRBV5-5 and TRBJ2-2 for the parts outside the CDR3, the full variable domain is DAGVTQSPTHLIKTRGQQVTLRCSPISGHKSVSWYQQVLGQGPQFIFQYYEKEERGRGNFPDRFSARQFPNYSSELNVNALLLGDSALYLCASSFYRANTGELFFGEGSRLTVL.

The rearrangement joins TRBV20-1 to TRBJ2-3; 8 bases fit TRBD2. The CDR3 sequence is 14 residues long. V trimming: 6 bases; J trimming: 4 bases; junction bases outside the gene matches: 9. In germline, CDR1 is DFQATT, CDR2 SNEGSKA (reference sequence). CDR3 DNA sequence: TGCAGTGCCCTGAGCGGGGGCCACTCAGATACGCAGTATTTT. Translating gives CSALSGGHSDTQYF.

Only a few counts were recorded for this clonotype. The V call is TRBV29-1, the J call TRBJ1-1; 7 nucleotides line up with TRBD1. Germline lookup yields CDR1 SQVTM and CDR2 ANQGSEA. V lost 7 bases and J lost 0; bases outside the gene matches: 5. The CDR3 spans 13 residues. Written as DNA, the CDR3 is TGCAGCGACCAACAGGGGATGAACACTGAAGCTTTCTTT. Protein product: CSDQQGMNTEAFF.

This chain uses TRBV6-1 with TRBJ2-1, with D unclear. Germline V gene data show CDR1 as MNHNS and CDR2 as SASEGT. V lost 8 bases and J 3 bases, leaving 14 bases between the germline ends. The CDR3 sequence is 14 residues long. CDR3 protein: CASVGRTSYNEQFF. In DNA form, the CDR3 reads TGTGCCAGCGTTGGCAGGACGAGCTACAATGAGCAGTTCTTC.

V usage is TRBV7-2 and J usage is TRBJ1-2; D is ambiguous. The CDR3 runs 14 residues. The V and J ends lost 1 base and 2 bases respectively, with 8 bases between them. Germline CDR1 SGHTA, CDR2 FQGNSA. In DNA, the CDR3 is TGTGCCAGCAGCTTAGACGGCCTAAACTATGGCTACACCTTC. This sequence encodes CASSLDGLNYGYTF.

J is TRBJ2-7 and V is TRBV25-1; D is possibly TRBD2 (5 bases). The V end was cut by 1 base, the J end by 4 bases, with 8 bases between. Germline V CDR1 and CDR2: MGHDK, SYGVNS. The CDR3 runs to 13 residues. The CDR3: CASSELGRYEQYF. CDR3 nucleotide sequence: TGTGCCAGCAGTGAATTGGGGAGATACGAGCAGTACTTC.

This clonotype was counted once. The chain has TRBV2 and TRBJ2-1, with 11 bases lining up with TRBD2. The CDR3 loop spans 15 amino acids. Looked up from germline, CDR1 is SNHLY and CDR2 is FYNNEI. The junction had 7 bases not matched to a gene; V was cut back by 6 bases and J by 6 bases. The CDR3 DNA sequence: TGTGCCAGCAGGGTTAGCGGGGGGGCCTCCAATGAGCAGTTCTTC. Translating it yields CASRVSGGASNEQFF.

This clonotype was seen a handful of times. Sequence at one end of the junction differs from germline and may be a read error. This chain connects TRBV7-8 to TRBJ2-1, with TRBD2 identical over 8 bases. The CDR3 spans 12 residues. Germline loops: CDR1 SGHVS, CDR2 FQNEAQ. The CDR3 loop is CASSQSREVELF. CDR3 coding DNA: TGTGCCAGCAGCCAGTCGCGGGAGGTTGAGCTCTTC.

The chain couples TRBV5-1 to TRBJ1-2, with 8 bases identical to TRBD1. Germline V gives CDR1 SGHRS, CDR2 YFSETQ. This CDR3 has 14 residues. Trimming removed 3 bases from V and 3 bases from J; junction bases left unmatched: 4. The CDR3 DNA follows: TGCGCCAGCAGCTACGGACAGGGCCACTATGGCTACACCTTC. Protein product: CASSYGQGHYGYTF.

The V and J genes are TRBV29-1 and TRBJ2-7; TRBD1 matches 7 bases. From germline, CDR1 is SQVTM and CDR2 ANQGSEA. The CDR3 consists of 13 residues. V was clipped by 7 bases and J by 1 base; unmatched bases: 7. The CDR3 sequence: CSASGTVSYEQYF. The CDR3 region has the DNA TGCAGCGCCTCCGGGACAGTTTCCTACGAGCAGTACTTC.

The J gene is TRBJ2-1, the V gene TRBV7-9; possibly TRBD1 or TRBD2 for D (5 bases each). Germline CDR1 is SEHNR and CDR2 is FQNEAQ (reference sequence). Trimming stripped 5 bases from V and 2 bases from J, with 16 bases between. This CDR3 comprises 16 residues. CDR3 in DNA: TGTGCCAGCAGCCCCCTGCGGAGGACAACCTACAATGAGCAGTTCTTC. Translating gives CASSPLRRTTYNEQFF.

This chain uses TRBV5-6 with TRBJ2-7; 10 bases align to TRBD2. The ends lost 2 bases at V and 3 bases at J; junction bases unmatched: 5. The germline gives CDR1 SGHDT, CDR2 YYEEEE. This CDR3 comprises 15 residues. Here the CDR3 DNA reads TGTGCCAGCAGCTTTGCTAGCGGGAGTTACTACGAGCAGTACTTC. Its protein is CASSFASGSYYEQYF.

The chain joins TRBV2 to TRBJ1-1; D uncertain. Germline loops: CDR1 SNHLY, CDR2 FYNNEI. The CDR3 length is 15 residues. V lost 7 bases, J lost 0 bases, and 15 bases lay in between. The CDR3 sequence: CASILTMNMNTEAFF. CDR3 nucleotides: TGTGCCAGCATACTGACAATGAACATGAACACTGAAGCTTTCTTT.

DNA of the CDR3: TGTGCCAGCAGCTCCCGCCCCGAGCTAGCCGGCACAGATACGCAGTATTTT. Translating gives CASSSRPELAGTDTQYF. The rearrangement joins TRBV7-8 to TRBJ2-3; D perhaps matches TRBD2 (5 bases). Germline V gene lookup returns CDR1 SGHVS and CDR2 FQNEAQ. The CDR3 runs to 17 residues. The ends were cut back, 4 bases at V and 1 base at J, with 18 bases in the middle. The whole variable domain, filled in from reference TRBV7-8 and TRBJ2-3, reads GAGVSQSPRYKVAKRGQDVALRCDPISGHVSLFWYQQALGQGPEFLTYFQNEAQLDKSGLPSDRFFAERPEGSVSTLKIQRTQQEDSAVYLCASSSRPELAGTDTQYFGPGTRLTVL.

J is TRBJ2-5 and V is TRBV7-2; D ambiguous. CDR1 is SGHTA and CDR2 is FQGNSA in the germline V gene. The length of the CDR3 is 16 residues. With 0 bases removed from V and 2 bases from J, the gap between germline ends came to 13 bases. CDR3: CASSLALGQLQETQYF. Here the CDR3 DNA reads TGTGCCAGCAGCTTAGCTCTCGGGCAGCTACAAGAGACCCAGTACTTC.

The rearrangement joins TRBV7-2 to TRBJ1-5; 11 bases line up with TRBD1. CDR3 length equals 16 residues. Germline loops: CDR1 SGHTA, CDR2 FQGNSA. Germline trimming cut 5 bases from V and 0 bases from J; bases unmatched to any gene: 3. The CDR3 bases are TGTGCCAGCAGCGGAGGGACAGGGGGTAGCAATCAGCCCCAGCATTTT. It encodes CASSGGTGGSNQPQHF. The variable domain in full, with the rest retrieved from reference TRBV7-2 and TRBJ1-5, is GAGVSQSPSNKVTEKGKDVELRCDPISGHTALYWYRQSLGQGLEFLIYFQGNSAPDKSGLPSDRFSAERTGGSVSTLTIQRTQQEDSAVYLCASSGGTGGSNQPQHFGDGTRLSIL.

This clonotype was recorded a few times. The chain recombines TRBV5-1 with TRBJ2-6; 7 nucleotides match TRBD1. Per germline, CDR1 SGHRS and CDR2 YFSETQ. Germline trimming cut 4 bases from V and 2 bases from J; bases unmatched to any gene: 6. This CDR3 is 16 amino acids long. This chain's CDR3 is CASSPQTGTGANVLTF. As DNA, the CDR3 is TGCGCCAGCAGCCCCCAGACAGGGACTGGGGCCAACGTCCTGACTTTC.

This clonotype was counted between two and nine times. The chain uses TRBV7-2 and TRBJ2-3; 14 bases fit TRBD2. This CDR3 has 19 residues. Germline trimming cut 5 bases from V and 4 bases from J; bases unmatched to any gene: 14. Germline V gene data show CDR1 as SGHTA and CDR2 as FQGNSA. CDR3 nucleotides: TGTGCCAGCAGCACCCTTCCGGGACTAGCGGGAGCAAGGGCAGATACGCAGTATTTT. Translated: CASSTLPGLAGARADTQYF.

CDR3 DNA: TGTGCCAGCAGACAGACAGGGAGCGGTGAAAAACTGTTTTTT. Amino acids: CASRQTGSGEKLFF. The chain joins TRBV6-6 to TRBJ1-4; TRBD1 agrees at 7 bases. There are 14 residues in the CDR3. CDR1 is MNHNY, CDR2 SVGAGI, per germline (reference sequence). Unmatched junction bases numbered 8, after V lost 6 bases and J lost 7 bases.

The chain couples TRBV12-3 or TRBV12-4 to TRBJ1-1; the D is unclear. The CDR3 loop spans 11 amino acids. V lost 8 bases and J lost 6, with 10 bases in between. The CDR3 DNA is TGTGCCAGCGGATCTGAAGCTGAAGCTTTCTTT. Its translation is CASGSEAEAFF.

CDR3: CSVDGQGIYNEQFF. The CDR3 bases are TGCAGCGTTGACGGACAGGGTATCTACAATGAGCAGTTCTTC. V usage is TRBV29-1 and J usage is TRBJ2-1; 8 positions match TRBD1. V lost 3 bases, J lost 3 bases, and 4 bases stayed unmatched. The CDR3 extends over 14 amino acids. Germline V lookup: CDR1 SQVTM, CDR2 ANQGSEA.

This clonotype showed up just a few times. The V and J genes are TRBV14 and TRBJ2-5; TRBD1 aligns across 9 bases. The V and J ends lost 5 bases and 5 bases, in that order; junction bases with no gene match: 9. The CDR3 is 15 residues long. CDR1 is SGHDN and CDR2 is FVKESK in the germline V gene. This chain's CDR3 is CASSFAGTGWETQYF. Here the CDR3 DNA reads TGTGCCAGCAGCTTCGCCGGGACAGGGTGGGAGACCCAGTACTTC.

This clonotype was detected a few times. The V call is TRBV11-1, the J call TRBJ2-2; TRBD2 matches at 10 bases. This CDR3 is 16 amino acids long. After removal of 5 bases from V and 7 bases from J, the junction contained 10 bases not matched to a gene. The V gene's germline CDR1 is SGHAT and CDR2 FQDESV (reference sequence). CDR3 sequence reads: CASSRVLAGELGELFF. The DNA of the CDR3 is TGTGCCAGCAGCCGGGTGCTAGCGGGAGAGCTCGGGGAGCTGTTTTTT.

This clonotype appeared a few times. V gene TRBV6-6 combines with J gene TRBJ1-1; D is uncertain. Looked up from germline, CDR1 is MNHNY and CDR2 is SVGAGI (reference sequence). This CDR3 has 15 amino acids. V gave up 0 bases and J gave up 1 base, with 9 bases separating them. The CDR3 loop reads CASSYSASTNTEAFF. In DNA, the CDR3 is TGTGCCAGCAGTTACTCGGCCAGCACGAACACTGAAGCTTTCTTT.

This CDR3 reads CASSLDGPLTGEQYF. The DNA of the CDR3 is TGTGCCAGCAGCTTAGACGGGCCCCTAACGGGTGAGCAGTACTTC. The chain links TRBV7-2 to TRBJ2-7; D call uncertain. The CDR3 length is 15 residues. CDR1 and CDR2 (germline): SGHTA, FQGNSA. Trimming took 1 base from V and 7 from J, leaving 17 bases between them.

This clonotype was counted between two and nine times. The rearrangement joins TRBV9 to TRBJ2-3; D is possibly TRBD2 (7 bases). The CDR3 runs 14 residues. Per germline, CDR1 SGDLS and CDR2 YYNGEE. The V and J ends lost 2 bases and 4 bases respectively, with 11 bases between them. CDR3 DNA: TGTGCCAGCAGCGTTGGGGGGGGCGCAGATACGCAGTATTTT. Its translation: CASSVGGGADTQYF.

The chain joins TRBV6-5 to TRBJ2-2, with D perhaps matching TRBD2 (6 bases). The germline V gene has CDR1 MNHEY and CDR2 SVGAGI. CDR3 length equals 15 residues. Between the trimmed V and J ends, which lost 6 bases and 3 bases, there was a span of 14 bases. As DNA, the CDR3 is TGTGCCAGCAGGCCCCCGGCGGGGTACACCGGGGAGCTGTTTTTT. Translating it yields CASRPPAGYTGELFF.

This rearrangement joins TRBV29-1 to TRBJ2-7; 8 bases match TRBD2. Germline V gene lookup returns CDR1 SQVTM and CDR2 ANQGSEA. The CDR3 sequence is 15 residues long. The V and J ends lost 0 bases and 0 bases, in that order; junction bases with no gene match: 4. CDR3 bases: TGCAGCGTTGAAGATGAGCGGGGGAACTCCTACGAGCAGTACTTC. Residues: CSVEDERGNSYEQYF.